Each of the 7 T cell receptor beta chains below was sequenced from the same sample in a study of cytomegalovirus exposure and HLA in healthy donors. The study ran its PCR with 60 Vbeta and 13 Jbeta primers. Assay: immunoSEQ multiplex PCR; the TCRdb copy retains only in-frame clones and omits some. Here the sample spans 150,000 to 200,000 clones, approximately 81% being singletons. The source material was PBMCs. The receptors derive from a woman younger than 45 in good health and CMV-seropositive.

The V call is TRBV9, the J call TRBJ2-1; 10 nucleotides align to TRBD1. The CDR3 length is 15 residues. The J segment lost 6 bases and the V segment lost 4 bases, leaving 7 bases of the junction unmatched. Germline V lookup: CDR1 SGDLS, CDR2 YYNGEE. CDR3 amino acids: CASSNRDRGINEQFF. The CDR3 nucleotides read TGTGCCAGCAGCAACCGGGACAGGGGAATCAATGAGCAGTTCTTC.

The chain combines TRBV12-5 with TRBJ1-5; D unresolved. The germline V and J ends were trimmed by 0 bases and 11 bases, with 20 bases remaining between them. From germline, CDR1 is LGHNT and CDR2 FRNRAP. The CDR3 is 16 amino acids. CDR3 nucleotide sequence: TGTGCTAGTGGTTTGGTCCCAGCAATCTGGGTTCGGGCCCAGCATTTT. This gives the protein CASGLVPAIWVRAQHF.

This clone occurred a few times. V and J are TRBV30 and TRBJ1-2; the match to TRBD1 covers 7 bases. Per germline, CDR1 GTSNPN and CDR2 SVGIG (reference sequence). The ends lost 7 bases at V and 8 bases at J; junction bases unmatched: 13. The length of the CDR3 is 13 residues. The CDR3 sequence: CALDRVGGWGYTF. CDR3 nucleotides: TGTGCCTTGGATAGAGTAGGGGGCTGGGGCTACACCTTC.

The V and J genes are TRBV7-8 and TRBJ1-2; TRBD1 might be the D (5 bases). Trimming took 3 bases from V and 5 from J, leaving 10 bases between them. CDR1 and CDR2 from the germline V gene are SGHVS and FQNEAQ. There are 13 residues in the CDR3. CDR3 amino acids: CASSFGAAYGYTF. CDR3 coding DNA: TGTGCCAGCAGCTTTGGGGCCGCATATGGCTACACCTTC.

The CDR3 region is CATSREVGGQPQHF. CDR3 nucleotides: TGTGCCACCAGCAGAGAAGTTGGGGGCCAGCCCCAGCATTTT. V and J are TRBV15 and TRBJ1-5, with a tentative D call TRBD1 (6 bases). CDR1 and CDR2 (germline): LNHNV, YYDKDF (reference sequence). CDR3 length equals 14 residues. Deletions cut 0 bases from V and 7 bases from J, with 10 bases between.

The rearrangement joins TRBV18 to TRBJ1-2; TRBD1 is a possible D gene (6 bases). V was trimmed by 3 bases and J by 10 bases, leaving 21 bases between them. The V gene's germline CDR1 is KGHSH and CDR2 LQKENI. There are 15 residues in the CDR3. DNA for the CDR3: TGTGCCAGCTCACCCATCGGACAGAGATCCATGGTCTACACCTTC. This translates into CASSPIGQRSMVYTF.

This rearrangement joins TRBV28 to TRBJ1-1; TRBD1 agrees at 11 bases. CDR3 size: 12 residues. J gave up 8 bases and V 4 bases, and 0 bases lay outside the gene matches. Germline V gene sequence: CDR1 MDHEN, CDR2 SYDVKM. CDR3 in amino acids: CASSWTGGEAFF. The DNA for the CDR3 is TGTGCCAGCAGTTGGACAGGGGGCGAAGCTTTCTTT.